The clone carrying this T cell receptor (beta chain) was picked up many times. Its antigen is as yet unknown. Trimming took 4 bases from V and 2 from J; bases not matched to a gene: 4. The germline CDR1 and CDR2 sequences are SGHRS and YFSETQ. This CDR3 has 14 amino acids. The sample belongs to a study of T-cell memory formation after mild COVID-19. One entry per CDR3 protein, called by TCRdb with MiXCR from the 5' RACE reads. The sample lists 250,000 to 300,000 distinct CDR3 sequences, around 15% occurring once. Study-level points and caveats: A balance of CD4 and CD8 characterized clones contracting day 15 to 85, whereas later expanders leaned CD4+.

This sequence originates from a man aged 18 to 30 who had mild COVID-19 (a few samples of this study predate the infection). Cell type and time point are not known. Input material: PBMCs or a T cell subset sorted from them (not recorded which). This chain uses TRBV5-1 with TRBJ2-3, with TRBD1 matching over 7 bases. The CDR3 bases are TGCGCCAGCAGCCGGGACAGTTACACAGATACGCAGTATTTT. Protein: CASSRDSYTDTQYF.